The source of this T cell receptor beta chain is a study of T cells in tuberculosis. Germline loops: CDR1 MNHEY, CDR2 SVGAGI. The trim removed 2 bases at V and 0 bases at J, leaving 5 bases unmatched. The CDR3 totals 16 residues. Cells were sorted from thawed PBMC rested overnight and stained with GMM-loaded CD1B tetramer, viability dye and anti-CD3. CD1B tetramers were loaded with Rhodococcus equi-derived C32 glucose monomycolate. Using immunoSEQ multiplex PCR, the repertoire was profiled, and TCRdb retains in-frame clones only, with some absent. The sample comprises around 50,000 clones, 88% of which are singletons, and around a fifth rests with the top ten.

This receptor was taken from an adult woman with latent tuberculosis. The material sequenced was CD1b-GMM tetramer-negative cells sorted from PBMCs. J is TRBJ2-3 and V is TRBV6-5, with 7 bases aligning to TRBD2. The CDR3 DNA is TGTGCCAGCAGTTACATGGCGGGGGTAAGCACAGATACGCAGTATTTT. Its protein product is CASSYMAGVSTDTQYF.